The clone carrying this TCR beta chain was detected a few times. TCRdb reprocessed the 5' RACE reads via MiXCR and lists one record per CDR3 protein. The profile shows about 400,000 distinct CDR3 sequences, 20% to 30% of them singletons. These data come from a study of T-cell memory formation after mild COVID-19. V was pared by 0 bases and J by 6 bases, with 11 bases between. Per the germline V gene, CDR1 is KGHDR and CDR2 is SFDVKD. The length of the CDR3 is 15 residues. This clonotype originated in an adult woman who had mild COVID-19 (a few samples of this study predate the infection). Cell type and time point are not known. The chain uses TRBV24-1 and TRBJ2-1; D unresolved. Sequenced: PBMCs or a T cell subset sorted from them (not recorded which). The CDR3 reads CATSDLRSGLNEQFF. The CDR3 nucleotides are TGTGCCACCAGTGATTTGCGATCGGGTCTCAATGAGCAGTTCTTC.